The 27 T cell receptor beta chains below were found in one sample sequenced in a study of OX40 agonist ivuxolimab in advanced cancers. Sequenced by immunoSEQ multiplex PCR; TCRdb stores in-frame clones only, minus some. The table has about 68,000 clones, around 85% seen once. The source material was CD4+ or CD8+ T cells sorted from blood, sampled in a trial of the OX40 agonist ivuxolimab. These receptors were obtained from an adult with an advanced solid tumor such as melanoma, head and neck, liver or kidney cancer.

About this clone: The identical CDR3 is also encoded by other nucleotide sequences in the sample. This chain's CDR3 is CASSPRQGTNEKLFF. CDR3 DNA sequence: TGTGCCAGCTCACCACGGCAGGGGACTAATGAAAAACTGTTTTTT. The chain combines TRBV18 with TRBJ1-4; D perhaps matches TRBD1 (6 bases). Trimming removed 1 base at V and 2 bases at J, with 8 bases between. Per the germline V gene, CDR1 is KGHSH and CDR2 is LQKENI. CDR3 length equals 15 residues.

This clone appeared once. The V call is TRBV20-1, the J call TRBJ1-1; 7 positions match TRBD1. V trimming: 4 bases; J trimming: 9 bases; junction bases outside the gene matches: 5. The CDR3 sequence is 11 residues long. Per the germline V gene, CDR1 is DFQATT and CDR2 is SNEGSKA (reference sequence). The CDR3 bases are TGCAGTGCTATCTCGGACAGGAAAGCTTTCTTT. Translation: CSAISDRKAFF.

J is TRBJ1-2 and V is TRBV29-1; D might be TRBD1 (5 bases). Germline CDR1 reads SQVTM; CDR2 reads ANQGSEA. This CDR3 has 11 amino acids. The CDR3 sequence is CTLGVADGYTF. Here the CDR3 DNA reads TGCACCCTGGGGGTAGCGGATGGCTACACCTTC.

As DNA, the CDR3 is TGTGCCAGCTCACCGCTACAGGGGGCGGGCACTGAAGCTTTCTTT. Translating it yields CASSPLQGAGTEAFF. The V call is TRBV18, the J call TRBJ1-1; 9 nucleotides match TRBD1. CDR3 length: 15 amino acids. Germline V gene data show CDR1 as KGHSH and CDR2 as LQKENI. Germline trimming cut 3 bases from V and 4 bases from J; bases unmatched to any gene: 6.

The CDR3 loop reads CASSLDRFTEAFF. Written as DNA, the CDR3 is TGTGCCAGCAGTCTTGACAGATTCACTGAAGCTTTCTTT. The chain combines TRBV27 with TRBJ1-1; D may be TRBD1 (5 bases). Germline CDR1 is MNHEY and CDR2 is SMNVEV (reference sequence). The CDR3 spans 13 residues. The ends were cut back, 5 bases at V and 4 bases at J, with 11 bases in the middle.

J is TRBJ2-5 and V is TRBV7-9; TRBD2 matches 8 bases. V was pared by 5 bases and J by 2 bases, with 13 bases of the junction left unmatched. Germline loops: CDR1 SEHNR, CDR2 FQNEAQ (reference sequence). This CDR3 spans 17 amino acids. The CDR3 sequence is CASSQPGGALWQETQYF. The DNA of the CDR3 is TGTGCCAGCAGCCAGCCCGGGGGGGCATTATGGCAAGAGACCCAGTACTTC.

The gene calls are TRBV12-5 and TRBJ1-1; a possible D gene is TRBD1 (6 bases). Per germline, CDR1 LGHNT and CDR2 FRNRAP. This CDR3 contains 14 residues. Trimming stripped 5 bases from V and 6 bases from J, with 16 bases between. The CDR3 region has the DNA TGTGCTAGTGGTAAGGACAGCTTAATCTCTGAAGCTTTCTTT. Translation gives CASGKDSLISEAFF.

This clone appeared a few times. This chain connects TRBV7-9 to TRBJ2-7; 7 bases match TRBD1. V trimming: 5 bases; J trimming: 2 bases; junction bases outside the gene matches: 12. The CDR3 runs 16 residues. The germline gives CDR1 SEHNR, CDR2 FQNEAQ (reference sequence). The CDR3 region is CASSPSAQGKTYEQYF. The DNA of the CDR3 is TGTGCCAGCAGCCCAAGCGCACAGGGGAAAACCTACGAGCAGTACTTC.

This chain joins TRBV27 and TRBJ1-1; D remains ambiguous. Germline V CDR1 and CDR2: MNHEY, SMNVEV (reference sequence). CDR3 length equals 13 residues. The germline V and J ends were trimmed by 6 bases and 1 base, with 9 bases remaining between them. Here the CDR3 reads CASSFPGNTEAFF. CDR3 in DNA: TGTGCCAGCAGCTTCCCGGGGAACACTGAAGCTTTCTTT.

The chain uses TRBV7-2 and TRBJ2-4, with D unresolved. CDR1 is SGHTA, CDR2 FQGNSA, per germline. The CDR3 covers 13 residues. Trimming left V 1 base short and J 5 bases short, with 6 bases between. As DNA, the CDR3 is TGTGCCAGCAGCTTAGGGCTCCAAAACATTCAGTACTTC. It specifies CASSLGLQNIQYF.

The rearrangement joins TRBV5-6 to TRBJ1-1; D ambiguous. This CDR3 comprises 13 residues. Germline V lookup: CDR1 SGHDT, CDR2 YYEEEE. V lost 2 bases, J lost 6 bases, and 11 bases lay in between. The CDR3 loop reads CASSFGPESEAFF. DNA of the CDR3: TGTGCCAGCAGCTTCGGGCCGGAGTCTGAAGCTTTCTTT.

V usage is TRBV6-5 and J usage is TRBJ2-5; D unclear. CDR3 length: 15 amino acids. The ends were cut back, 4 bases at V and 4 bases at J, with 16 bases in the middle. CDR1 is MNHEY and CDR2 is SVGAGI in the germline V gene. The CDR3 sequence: CASSLPLERVETQYF. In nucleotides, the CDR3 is TGTGCCAGCAGTTTACCTCTCGAGCGCGTAGAGACCCAGTACTTC.

The DNA of the CDR3 is TGCGCCAGCAGCTTGGGGGGACCGAGGGATAATTCACCCCTCCACTTT. Translated, it gives CASSLGGPRDNSPLHF. This chain joins TRBV5-1 and TRBJ1-6, with a tentative D call TRBD1 (5 bases). Trimming cost V 0 bases and J 5 bases, with 12 bases left between them. The CDR3 runs 16 residues. Looked up from germline, CDR1 is SGHRS and CDR2 is YFSETQ.

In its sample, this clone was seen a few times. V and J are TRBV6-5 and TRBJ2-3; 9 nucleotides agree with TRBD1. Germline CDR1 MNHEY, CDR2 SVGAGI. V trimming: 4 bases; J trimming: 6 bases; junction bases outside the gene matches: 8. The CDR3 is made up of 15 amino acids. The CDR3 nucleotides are TGTGCCAGCAGTTTCCGGGACAGGGCCTCCGATACGCAGTATTTT. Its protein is CASSFRDRASDTQYF.

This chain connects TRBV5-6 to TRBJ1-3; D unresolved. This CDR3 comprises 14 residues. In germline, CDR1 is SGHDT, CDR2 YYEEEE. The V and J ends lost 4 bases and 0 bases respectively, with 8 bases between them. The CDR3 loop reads CASSDLSSGNTIYF. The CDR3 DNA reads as TGTGCCAGCAGCGATTTGAGCTCTGGAAACACCATATATTTT.

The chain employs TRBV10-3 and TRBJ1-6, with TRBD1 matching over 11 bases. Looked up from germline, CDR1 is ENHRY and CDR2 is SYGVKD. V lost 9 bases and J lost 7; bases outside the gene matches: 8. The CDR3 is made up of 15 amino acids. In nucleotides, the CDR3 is TGTGCCATGGGGACCGGGACAGGGGGAAATTCACCCCTCCACTTT. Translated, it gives CAMGTGTGGNSPLHF.

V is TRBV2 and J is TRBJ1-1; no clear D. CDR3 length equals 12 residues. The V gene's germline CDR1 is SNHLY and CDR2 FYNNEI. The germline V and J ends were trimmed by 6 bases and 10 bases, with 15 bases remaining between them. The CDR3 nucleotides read TGTGCCAGCAGGCCGGCCCCGCCCCCAGCTTTCTTT. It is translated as CASRPAPPPAFF.

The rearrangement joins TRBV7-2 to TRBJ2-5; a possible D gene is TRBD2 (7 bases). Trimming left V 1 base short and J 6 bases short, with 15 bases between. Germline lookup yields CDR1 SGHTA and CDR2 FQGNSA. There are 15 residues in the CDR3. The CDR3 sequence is CASSLESGGRKTQYF. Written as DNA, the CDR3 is TGTGCCAGCAGCTTAGAATCGGGGGGCCGGAAGACCCAGTACTTC.

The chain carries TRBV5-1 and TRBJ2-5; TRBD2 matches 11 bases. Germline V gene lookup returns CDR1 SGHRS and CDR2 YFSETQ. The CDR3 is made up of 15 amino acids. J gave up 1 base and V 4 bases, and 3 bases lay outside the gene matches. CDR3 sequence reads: CASSPGLAVQETQYF. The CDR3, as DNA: TGCGCCAGCAGCCCGGGACTAGCGGTCCAAGAGACCCAGTACTTC.

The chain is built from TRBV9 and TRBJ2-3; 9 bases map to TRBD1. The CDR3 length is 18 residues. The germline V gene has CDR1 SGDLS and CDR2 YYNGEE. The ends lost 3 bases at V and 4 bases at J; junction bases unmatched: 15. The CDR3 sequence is CASSAHAPGQGIADTQYF. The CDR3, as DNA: TGTGCCAGCAGCGCCCACGCCCCGGGACAGGGTATCGCAGATACGCAGTATTTT.

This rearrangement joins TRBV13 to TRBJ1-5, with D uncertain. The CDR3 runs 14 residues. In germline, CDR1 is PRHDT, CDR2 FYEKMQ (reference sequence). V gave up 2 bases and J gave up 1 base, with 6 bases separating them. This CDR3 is CASSLRGSNQPQHF. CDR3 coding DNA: TGTGCCAGCAGCTTAAGAGGGAGCAATCAGCCCCAGCATTTT.

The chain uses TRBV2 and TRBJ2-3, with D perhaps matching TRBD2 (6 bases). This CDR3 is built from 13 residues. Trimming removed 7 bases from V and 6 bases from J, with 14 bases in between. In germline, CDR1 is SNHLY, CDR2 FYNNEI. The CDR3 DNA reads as TGTGCCAGCACCGGGACTGGGGGGGATACGCAGTATTTT. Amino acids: CASTGTGGDTQYF.

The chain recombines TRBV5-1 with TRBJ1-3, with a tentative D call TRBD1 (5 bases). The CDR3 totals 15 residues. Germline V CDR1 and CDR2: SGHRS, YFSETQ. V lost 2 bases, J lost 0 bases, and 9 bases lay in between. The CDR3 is CASSFEGTSGNTIYF. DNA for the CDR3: TGCGCCAGCAGCTTTGAGGGGACCTCTGGAAACACCATATATTTT.

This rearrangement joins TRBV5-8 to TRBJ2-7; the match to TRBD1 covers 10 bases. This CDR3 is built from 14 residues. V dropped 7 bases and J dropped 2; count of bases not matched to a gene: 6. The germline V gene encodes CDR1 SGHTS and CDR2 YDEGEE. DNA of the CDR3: TGTGCCAGCGGCCTGGGACAGGGGACCTACGAGCAGTACTTC. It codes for CASGLGQGTYEQYF. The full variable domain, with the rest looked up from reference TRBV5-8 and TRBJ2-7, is EAGVTQSPTHLIKTRGQQATLRCSPISGHTSVYWYQQALGLGLQFLLWYDEGEERNRGNFPPRFSGRQFPNYSSELNVNALELEDSALYLCASGLGQGTYEQYFGPGTRLTVT.

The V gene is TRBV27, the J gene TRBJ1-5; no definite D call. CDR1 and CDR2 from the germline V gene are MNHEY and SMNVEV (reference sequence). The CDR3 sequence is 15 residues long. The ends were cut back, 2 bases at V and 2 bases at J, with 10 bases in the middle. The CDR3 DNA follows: TGTGCCAGCAGTTTAGAGGGCGAGGGCAATCAGCCCCAGCATTTT. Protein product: CASSLEGEGNQPQHF.

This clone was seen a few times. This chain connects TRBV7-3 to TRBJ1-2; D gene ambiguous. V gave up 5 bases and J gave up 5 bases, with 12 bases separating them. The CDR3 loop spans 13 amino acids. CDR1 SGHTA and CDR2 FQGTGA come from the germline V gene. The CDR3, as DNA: TGTGCCAGCAGCCGGGCCTATGGGTATGGCTACACCTTC. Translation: CASSRAYGYGYTF.

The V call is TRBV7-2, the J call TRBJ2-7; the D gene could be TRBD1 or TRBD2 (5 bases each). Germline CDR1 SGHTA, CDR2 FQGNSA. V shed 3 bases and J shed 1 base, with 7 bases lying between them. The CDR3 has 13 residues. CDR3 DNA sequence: TGTGCCAGCAGCTTGGGGGATTCCTACGAGCAGTACTTC. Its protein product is CASSLGDSYEQYF.